This TCR beta chain was sequenced during a study of circulating CD8 cells and anti-PD-1 response in melanoma. Turning to the study itself: Responders had complete or partial responses; non-responders had stable or progressive disease.

Using about 15 ng of total RNA, TCR libraries were made with the QIAseq Immune Repertoire TCR panel. TCRdb re-analysed the reads in MiXCR, keeping a single row per CDR3 protein. The table shows around 810 distinct CDR3 sequences, with around 7.1% occurring only once. Sorting of live CD3+CD8+TCRalphabeta+ cells by PD-1 and/or TIGIT gave four subsets. This clonotype ranks as medium-sized. Trimming left V 0 bases short and J 4 bases short, with 9 bases between. The CDR3 covers 13 residues. Germline V gene sequence: CDR1 DFQATT, CDR2 SNEGSKA (reference sequence). Sequencing was performed on CD8+ T cells from PBMCs, taken at baseline or after one month of anti-PD-1 therapy (not recorded which). This chain links TRBV20-1 with TRBJ1-2; D is unclear. The receptor comes from a human donor with melanoma. As DNA, the CDR3 is TGCAGTGCTAGAGATGTCCGGAGCTATGGCTACACCTTC. It is translated as CSARDVRSYGYTF.